This T cell receptor (beta chain) was documented in a study of blood T cell repertoires in COVID-19. Measured with immunoSEQ multiplex PCR; TCRdb has only the in-frame clones, and not every one. The sample lists around 300,000 clones, about 89% seen once, with 0.85% to 1% in the top ten. Trimming took off 7 bases at V and 8 bases at J, with 8 bases between the two ends. This CDR3 has 11 residues. This clone is a singleton in its sample. This TCR was recovered from a woman aged 40-49 years who had recovered from COVID-19. The sample consisted of peripheral blood. This chain connects TRBV12-3 or TRBV12-4 to TRBJ1-4, with a weak D call TRBD1 (5 bases). CDR3 sequence: CASTSGEKLFF. The CDR3 DNA is TGTGCCAGCACCTCAGGGGAAAAACTGTTTTTT.